A few counts support the clone carrying this TCR beta chain. Its antigen is not identified. This specimen comes from a study of shared clonotypes between healthy human individuals. Trimming took 4 bases from V and 4 from J, leaving 15 bases between them. The CDR3 is made up of 15 amino acids. In germline, CDR1 is MDHEN, CDR2 SYDVKM. Clones were read by immunoSEQ multiplex PCR, and TCRdb kept only the in-frame ones, dropping some. Of roughly 700,000 clones listed, around two thirds are singletons. The study's findings and limits: The represented genetic and exposure-history diversity was limited by the small number of donors.

Investigators divided CD4+ cells into CD45RA+ naive and CD45RA-negative memory subsets. The sample consisted of memory CD4+ T cells sorted from blood. Subset: CD45RA-negative fraction. This chain connects TRBV28 to TRBJ2-3; possible D gene TRBD2, 6 bases. This TCR was recovered from a woman under 40 in good health. DNA of the CDR3: TGTGCCAGCAGTTCCGGGACGGCTAGCGCAGATACGCAGTATTTT. Its protein product is CASSSGTASADTQYF.